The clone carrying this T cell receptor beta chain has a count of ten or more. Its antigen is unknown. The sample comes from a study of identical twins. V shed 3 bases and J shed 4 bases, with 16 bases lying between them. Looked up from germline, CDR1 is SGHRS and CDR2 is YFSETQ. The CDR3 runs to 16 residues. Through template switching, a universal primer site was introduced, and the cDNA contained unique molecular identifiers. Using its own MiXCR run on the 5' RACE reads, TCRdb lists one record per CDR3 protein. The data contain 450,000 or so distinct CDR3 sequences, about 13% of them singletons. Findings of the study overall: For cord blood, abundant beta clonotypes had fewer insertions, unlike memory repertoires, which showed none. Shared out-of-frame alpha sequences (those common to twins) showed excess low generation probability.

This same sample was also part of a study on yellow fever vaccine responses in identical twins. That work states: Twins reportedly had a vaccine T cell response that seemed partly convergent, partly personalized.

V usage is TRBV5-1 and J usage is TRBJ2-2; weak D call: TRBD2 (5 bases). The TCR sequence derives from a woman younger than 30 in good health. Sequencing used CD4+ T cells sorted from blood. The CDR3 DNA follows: TGCGCCAGCAGCTCTACCGACTACTCGGGCACCGGGGAGCTGTTTTTT. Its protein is CASSSTDYSGTGELFF.